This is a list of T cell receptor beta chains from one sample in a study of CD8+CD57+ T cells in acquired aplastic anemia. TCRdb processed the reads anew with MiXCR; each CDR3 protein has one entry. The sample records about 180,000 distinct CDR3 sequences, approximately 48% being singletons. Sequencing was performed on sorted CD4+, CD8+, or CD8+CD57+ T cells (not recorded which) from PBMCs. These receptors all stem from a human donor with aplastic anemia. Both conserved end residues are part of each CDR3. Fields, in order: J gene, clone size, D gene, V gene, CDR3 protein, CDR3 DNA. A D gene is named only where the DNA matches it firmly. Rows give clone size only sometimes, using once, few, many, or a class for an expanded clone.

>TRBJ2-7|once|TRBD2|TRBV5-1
CASSSGGVRDEQYF
TGCGCCAGCAGCTCGGGGGGAGTCCGCGACGAGCAGTACTTC
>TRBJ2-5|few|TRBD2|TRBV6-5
CASKSSGGAETQYF
TGTGCCAGCAAATCTAGCGGGGGGGCTGAGACCCAGTACTTC
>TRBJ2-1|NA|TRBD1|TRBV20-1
CSASGTGSYNEQFF
TGCAGTGCCTCTGGGACAGGGTCCTACAATGAGCAGTTCTTC
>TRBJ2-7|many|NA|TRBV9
CASSTRTGAYEQYF
TGTGCCAGCAGCACCCGGACGGGAGCCTACGAGCAGTACTTC
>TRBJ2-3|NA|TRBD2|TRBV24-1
CATSLSGASTDTQYF
TGTGCCACCTCCCTTAGCGGGGCCAGCACAGATACGCAGTATTTT
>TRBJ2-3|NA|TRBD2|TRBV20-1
CSAGARGTSGLTDTQYF
TGCAGTGCCGGAGCAAGAGGTACTAGCGGCCTCACAGATACGCAGTATTTT
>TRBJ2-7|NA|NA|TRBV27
CASSLGAIPYEQYF
TGTGCCAGCAGTCTAGGGGCCATCCCCTACGAGCAGTACTTC
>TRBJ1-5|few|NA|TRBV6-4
CASSGEVNQPQHF
TGTGCCAGCAGTGGGGAGGTCAATCAGCCCCAGCATTTT
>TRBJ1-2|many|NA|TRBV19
CASSRGRNYGYTF
TGTGCCAGTAGTCGGGGACGGAACTATGGCTACACCTTC
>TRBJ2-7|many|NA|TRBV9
CASSPSGAPYEQYF
TGTGCCAGCAGCCCATCCGGGGCACCCTACGAGCAGTACTTC
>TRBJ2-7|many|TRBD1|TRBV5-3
CASSAGRDRGFYEQYF
TGTGCCAGTTCCGCCGGCCGGGACAGGGGGTTTTACGAGCAGTACTTC
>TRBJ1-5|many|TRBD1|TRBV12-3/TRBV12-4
CASSQTGDNQPQHF
TGTGCCAGCAGTCAGACAGGGGACAATCAGCCCCAGCATTTT
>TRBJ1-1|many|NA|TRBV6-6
CASSYRVETEAFF
TGTGCCAGCAGTTACCGCGTTGAAACTGAAGCTTTCTTT
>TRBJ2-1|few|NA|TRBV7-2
CASSATANEQFF
TGTGCCAGCAGCGCAACTGCCAATGAGCAGTTCTTC
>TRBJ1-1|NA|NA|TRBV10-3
CAIEASLSSPFF
TGTGCCATCGAAGCCAGCCTCTCATCCCCTTTCTTT
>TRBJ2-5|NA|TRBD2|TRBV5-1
CASSLSLAGALQETQYF
TGCGCCAGCAGCTTGTCCCTAGCGGGGGCCCTTCAAGAGACCCAGTACTTC
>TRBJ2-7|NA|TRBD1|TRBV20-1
CSARGQGDYEQYF
TGCAGTGCTAGGGGACAGGGCGATTACGAGCAGTACTTC
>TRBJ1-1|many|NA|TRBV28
CASLTGSAEAFF
TGTGCCAGTCTAACAGGCTCCGCTGAAGCTTTCTTT
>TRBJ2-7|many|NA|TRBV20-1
CSAPKWGAGFYEQYF
TGCAGTGCCCCGAAATGGGGCGCGGGGTTTTACGAGCAGTACTTC
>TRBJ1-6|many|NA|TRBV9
CASSVMERNSPLHF
TGTGCCAGCAGCGTAATGGAGCGTAATTCACCCCTCCACTTT
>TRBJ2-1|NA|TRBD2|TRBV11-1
CASSLVYGRARGSSYNEQFF
TGTGCCAGCAGCTTAGTTTACGGGAGGGCCCGCGGTAGCTCCTACAATGAGCAGTTCTTC
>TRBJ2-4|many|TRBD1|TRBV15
CATSRLTGAGGKNIQYF
TGTGCCACCAGCAGGCTAACAGGGGCAGGAGGTAAAAACATTCAGTACTTC
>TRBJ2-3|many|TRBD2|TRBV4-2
CASSQPGTSGASTDTQYF
TGTGCCAGCAGCCAACCTGGGACTAGCGGGGCTAGCACAGATACGCAGTATTTT
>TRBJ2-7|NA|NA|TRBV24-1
CATSDVDGAAPSEQYF
TGTGCCACCAGTGATGTTGACGGGGCGGCTCCATCCGAGCAGTACTTC
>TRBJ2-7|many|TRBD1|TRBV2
CASRGGTGVYEQYF
TGTGCCAGCAGGGGCGGGACAGGGGTGTACGAGCAGTACTTC
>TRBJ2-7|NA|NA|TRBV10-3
CAISDTGIYEQYF
TGTGCCATCAGTGACACAGGGATTTACGAGCAGTACTTC
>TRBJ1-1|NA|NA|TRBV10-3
CAISEARGMNTEAFF
TGTGCCATCAGTGAGGCCCGAGGGATGAACACTGAAGCTTTCTTT
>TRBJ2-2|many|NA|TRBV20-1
CSARDSGTTAGELFF
TGCAGTGCTAGAGATTCCGGGACAACCGCCGGGGAGCTGTTTTTT
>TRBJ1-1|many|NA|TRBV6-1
CASSRVGNTEAFF
TGTGCCAGCAGTAGAGTTGGGAACACTGAAGCTTTCTTT